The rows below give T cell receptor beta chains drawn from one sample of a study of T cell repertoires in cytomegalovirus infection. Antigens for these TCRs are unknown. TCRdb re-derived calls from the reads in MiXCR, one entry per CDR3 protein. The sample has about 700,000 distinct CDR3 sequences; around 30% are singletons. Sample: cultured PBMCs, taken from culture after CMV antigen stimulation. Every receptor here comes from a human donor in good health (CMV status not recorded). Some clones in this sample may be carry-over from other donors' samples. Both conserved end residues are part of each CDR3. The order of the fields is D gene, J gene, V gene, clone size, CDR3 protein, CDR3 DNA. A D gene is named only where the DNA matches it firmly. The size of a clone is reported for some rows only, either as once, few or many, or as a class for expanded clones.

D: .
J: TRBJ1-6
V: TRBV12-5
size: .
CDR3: CASGTRGESPLHF
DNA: TGTGCTAGTGGTACGAGAGGAGAATCACCCCTCCACTTT

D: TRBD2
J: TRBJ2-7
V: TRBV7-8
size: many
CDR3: CASSPRTREYEQYF
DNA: TGTGCCAGCAGCCCCCGGACTAGGGAGTACGAGCAGTACTTC

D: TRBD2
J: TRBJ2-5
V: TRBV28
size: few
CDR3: CASSFLAGGQETQYF
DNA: TGTGCCAGCAGTTTTCTGGCGGGGGGGCAAGAGACCCAGTACTTC

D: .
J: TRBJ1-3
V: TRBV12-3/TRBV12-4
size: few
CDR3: CASSRALVGNTIYF
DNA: TGTGCCAGCAGCAGGGCCCTAGTCGGAAACACCATATATTTT

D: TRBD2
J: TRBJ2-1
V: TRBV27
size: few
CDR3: CASSPTSGPEQFF
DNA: TGTGCCAGCAGTCCTACTAGCGGCCCCGAGCAGTTCTTC

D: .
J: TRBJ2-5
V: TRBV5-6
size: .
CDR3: CASSLAPDYQETQYF
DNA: TGTGCCAGCAGCTTGGCCCCAGATTACCAAGAGACCCAGTACTTC

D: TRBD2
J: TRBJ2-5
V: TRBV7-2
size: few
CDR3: CASSLVLAGDQETQYF
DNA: TGTGCCAGCAGCTTAGTCCTAGCGGGGGACCAAGAGACCCAGTACTTC

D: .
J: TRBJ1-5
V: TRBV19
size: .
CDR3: CASSVRVNLAIAGHQPQHF
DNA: TGTGCCAGTAGCGTCAGGGTAAACCTCGCAATCGCCGGGCATCAGCCCCAGCATTTT

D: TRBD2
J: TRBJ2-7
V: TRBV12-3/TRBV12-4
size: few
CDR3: CASSLTSGSSSYEQYF
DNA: TGTGCCAGCAGCCTTACTAGCGGGAGTTCCTCCTACGAGCAGTACTTC

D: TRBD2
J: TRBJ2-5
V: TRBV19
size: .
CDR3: CASSPYLAGAETQYF
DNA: TGTGCCAGTAGTCCCTACCTAGCGGGGGCAGAGACCCAGTACTTC

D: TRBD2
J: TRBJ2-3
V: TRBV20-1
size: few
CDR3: CSARDPREAPSDTQYF
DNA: TGCAGTGCTAGAGATCCGCGGGAGGCCCCCTCCGATACGCAGTATTTT

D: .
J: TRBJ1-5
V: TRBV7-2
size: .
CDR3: CASSLVLTAHQPQHF
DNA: TGTGCCAGCAGCTTAGTATTGACAGCCCATCAGCCCCAGCATTTT

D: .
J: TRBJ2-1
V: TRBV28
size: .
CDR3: CASSLGKRVLSYNEQFF
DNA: TGTGCCAGCAGTTTAGGGAAAAGGGTCCTCTCCTACAATGAGCAGTTCTTC

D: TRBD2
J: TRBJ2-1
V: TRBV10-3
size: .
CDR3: CAISDPGLVYNEQFF
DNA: TGTGCCATCAGTGACCCCGGACTAGTTTACAATGAGCAGTTCTTC

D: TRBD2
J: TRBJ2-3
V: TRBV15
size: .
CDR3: CATSNRLAGAADTQYF
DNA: TGTGCCACCAGCAACCGACTAGCGGGAGCGGCAGATACGCAGTATTTT

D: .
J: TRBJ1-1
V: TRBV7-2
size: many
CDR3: CASSPGLLNTEAFF
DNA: TGTGCCAGCAGTCCCGGACTATTGAACACTGAAGCTTTCTTT

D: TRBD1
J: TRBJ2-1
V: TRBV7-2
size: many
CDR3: CASSRWGRDRGRNEQFF
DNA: TGTGCCAGCAGCCGGTGGGGGAGGGACAGGGGGAGGAATGAGCAGTTCTTC

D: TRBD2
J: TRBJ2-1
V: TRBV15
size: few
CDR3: CATSRALAGGYNEQFF
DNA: TGTGCCACCAGCAGGGCCCTAGCGGGAGGGTACAATGAGCAGTTCTTC

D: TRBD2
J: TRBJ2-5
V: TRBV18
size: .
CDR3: CASSPTRLGGETQYF
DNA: TGTGCCAGCTCACCAACACGACTGGGGGGGGAGACCCAGTACTTC

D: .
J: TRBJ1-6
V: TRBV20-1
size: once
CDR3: CSARTGGYSPLHF
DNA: TGCAGTGCTAGGACCGGTGGCTACTCACCCCTCCACTTT

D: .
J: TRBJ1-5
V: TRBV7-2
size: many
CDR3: CASSAGLNQPQHF
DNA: TGTGCCAGCAGCGCGGGCCTCAATCAGCCCCAGCATTTT

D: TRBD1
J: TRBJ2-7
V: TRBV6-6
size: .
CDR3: CATNRGEYEQYF
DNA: TGTGCCACCAACAGGGGTGAATACGAGCAGTACTTC

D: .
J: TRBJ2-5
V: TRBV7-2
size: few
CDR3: CASSLEVTNRGTQYF
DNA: TGTGCCAGCAGCTTAGAGGTGACTAACCGAGGGACCCAGTACTTC

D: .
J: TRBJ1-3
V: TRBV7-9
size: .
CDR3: CASTFRRRASSDGNTIYF
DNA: TGTGCCAGCACCTTTAGACGAAGAGCCTCTTCGGATGGAAACACCATATATTTT

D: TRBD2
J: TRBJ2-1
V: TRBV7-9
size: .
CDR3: CASSLALGLARYNEQFF
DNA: TGTGCCAGCAGCTTAGCCCTGGGACTAGCGCGATACAATGAGCAGTTCTTC

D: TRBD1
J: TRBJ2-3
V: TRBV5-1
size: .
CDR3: CASSLASGGPPTDTQYF
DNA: TGCGCCAGCAGCTTGGCTTCAGGGGGCCCTCCCACAGATACGCAGTATTTT

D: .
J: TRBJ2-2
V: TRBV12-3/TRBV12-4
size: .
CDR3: CASSTPGELFF
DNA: TGTGCCAGCAGTACTCCCGGGGAGCTGTTTTTT

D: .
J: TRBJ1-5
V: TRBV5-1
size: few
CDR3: CVNQPQHF
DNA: TGCGTGAATCAGCCCCAGCATTTT

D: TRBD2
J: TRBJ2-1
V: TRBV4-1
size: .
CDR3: CASGRGEGPGFYEQFF
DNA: TGCGCCAGCGGACGGGGGGAGGGCCCGGGTTTCTATGAGCAGTTCTTC

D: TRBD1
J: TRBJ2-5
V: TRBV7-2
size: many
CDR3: CASRLQGPGETQYF
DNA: TGTGCCAGCAGACTACAGGGGCCCGGGGAGACCCAGTACTTC

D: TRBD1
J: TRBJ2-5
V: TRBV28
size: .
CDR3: CAIEDRGGEETQYF
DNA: TGTGCCATTGAGGACAGGGGGGGCGAAGAGACCCAGTACTTC

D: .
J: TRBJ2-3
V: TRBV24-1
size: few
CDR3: CATSDLRDGDTQYF
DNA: TGTGCCACCAGTGATTTGCGGGATGGCGATACGCAGTATTTT

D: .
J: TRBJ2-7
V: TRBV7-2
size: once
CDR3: CANSSRSTSNYEQYF
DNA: TGTGCCAACAGCTCCAGATCCACGAGCAACTACGAGCAGTACTTC

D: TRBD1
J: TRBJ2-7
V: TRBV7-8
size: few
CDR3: CASSLRGQGFNEQYF
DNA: TGTGCCAGCAGCTTGAGGGGACAGGGGTTTAACGAGCAGTACTTC

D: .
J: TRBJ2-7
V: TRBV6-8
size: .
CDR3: CASSRGGTAGYEQYF
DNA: TGTGCCAGCAGCCGGGGAGGGACAGCGGGTTACGAGCAGTACTTC

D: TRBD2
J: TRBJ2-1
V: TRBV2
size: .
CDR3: CASTGTSGKSRYNEQFF
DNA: TGTGCCAGCACTGGGACTAGCGGGAAGTCTCGCTACAATGAGCAGTTCTTC

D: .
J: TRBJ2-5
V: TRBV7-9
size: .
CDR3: CASRFYPESTLETQYF
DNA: TGTGCCAGCAGATTCTACCCAGAAAGTACCTTAGAGACCCAGTACTTC

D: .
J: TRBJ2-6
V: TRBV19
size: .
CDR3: CASSSPERLSGANVLTF
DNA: TGTGCCAGTAGTTCCCCAGAGAGGCTCTCTGGGGCCAACGTCCTGACTTTC

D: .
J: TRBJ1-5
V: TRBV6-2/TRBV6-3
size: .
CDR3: CASSLHRVLSNQPQHF
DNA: TGTGCCAGCAGTCTCCACAGGGTCTTGAGCAATCAGCCCCAGCATTTT

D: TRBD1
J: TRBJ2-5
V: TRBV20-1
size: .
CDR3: CSADRDRGPETQYF
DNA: TGCAGTGCTGACCGGGACAGGGGCCCAGAGACCCAGTACTTC

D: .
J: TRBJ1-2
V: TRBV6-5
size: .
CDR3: CASNEGPNYGYTF
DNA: TGTGCCAGCAACGAGGGCCCTAACTATGGCTACACCTTC

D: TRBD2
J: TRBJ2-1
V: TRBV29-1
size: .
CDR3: CSVEEGLAGVGGEQFF
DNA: TGCAGCGTTGAAGAGGGGCTAGCGGGAGTCGGTGGTGAGCAGTTCTTC

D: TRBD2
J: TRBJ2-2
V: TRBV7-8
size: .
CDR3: CASSAEAASGRLATGELFF
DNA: TGTGCCAGCAGTGCCGAGGCGGCTAGCGGGAGATTGGCCACCGGGGAGCTGTTTTTT

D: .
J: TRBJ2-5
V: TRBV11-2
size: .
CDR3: CASSTTGGPETQYF
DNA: TGTGCCAGCAGCACAACCGGGGGACCAGAGACCCAGTACTTC

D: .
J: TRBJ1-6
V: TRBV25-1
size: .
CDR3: CASSEVVGYNSPLHF
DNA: TGTGCCAGCAGTGAAGTTGTGGGTTATAATTCACCCCTCCACTTT

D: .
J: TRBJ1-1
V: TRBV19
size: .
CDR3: CASSIPRGSSTEAFF
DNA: TGTGCCAGTAGTATACCCCGGGGTAGTTCGACTGAAGCTTTCTTT

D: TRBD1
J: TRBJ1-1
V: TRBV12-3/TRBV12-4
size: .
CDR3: CASSGTGYTEAFF
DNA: TGTGCCAGCAGCGGGACAGGGTACACTGAAGCTTTCTTT

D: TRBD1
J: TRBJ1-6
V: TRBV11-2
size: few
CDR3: CASRLTTGSSPLHF
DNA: TGTGCCAGCAGACTCACGACAGGGAGTTCACCCCTCCACTTT

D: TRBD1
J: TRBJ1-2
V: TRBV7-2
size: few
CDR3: CASSPRTGEGNYGYTF
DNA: TGTGCCAGCAGCCCGAGGACAGGGGAGGGGAACTATGGCTACACCTTC

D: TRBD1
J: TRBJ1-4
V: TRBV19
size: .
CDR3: CASSTRQGAFSNEKLFF
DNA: TGTGCCAGTAGTACCCGACAGGGGGCCTTTTCTAATGAAAAACTGTTTTTT

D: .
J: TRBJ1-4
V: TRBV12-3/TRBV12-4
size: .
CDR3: CASSPSMNEKLFF
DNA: TGTGCCAGCAGCCCTTCGATGAACGAAAAACTGTTTTTT

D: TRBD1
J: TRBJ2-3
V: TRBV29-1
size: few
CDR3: CSAQLQGRATDTQYF
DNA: TGCAGCGCCCAGTTACAGGGGAGAGCCACAGATACGCAGTATTTT

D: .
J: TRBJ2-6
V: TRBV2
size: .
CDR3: CASRNRSGANVLTF
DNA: TGTGCCAGCAGGAACAGATCCGGGGCCAACGTCCTGACTTTC

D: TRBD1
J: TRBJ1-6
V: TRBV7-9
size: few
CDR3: CASSLAGQGSPLHF
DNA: TGTGCCAGCAGCTTAGCAGGACAGGGATCACCCCTCCACTTT

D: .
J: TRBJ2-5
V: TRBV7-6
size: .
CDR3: CASSLVGSLAGTQYF
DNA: TGTGCCAGCAGCTTAGTGGGTAGCCTGGCGGGGACCCAGTACTTC

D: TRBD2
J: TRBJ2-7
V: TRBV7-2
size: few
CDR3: CASSFGLGLAGAYEQYF
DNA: TGTGCCAGCAGCTTCGGATTAGGACTAGCGGGAGCATACGAGCAGTACTTC

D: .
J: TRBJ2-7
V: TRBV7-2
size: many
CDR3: CASSLVDIPHSF
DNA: TGTGCCAGCAGCTTAGTCGACATACCCCACTCCTTC

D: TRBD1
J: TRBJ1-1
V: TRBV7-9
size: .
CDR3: CASSLGTGGITEAFF
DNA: TGTGCCAGCAGCTTAGGGACAGGGGGCATCACTGAAGCTTTCTTT